Below, 8 T cell receptor beta chains from the same sample are listed, as sequenced in a study of cytomegalovirus exposure and HLA in healthy donors (dated by TCRdb to about 2017). The library relied on the immunoSEQ multiplex PCR assay. The multiplex PCR relied on a mix of 60 forward primers for TCR Vbeta segments and 13 reverse primers for TCR Jbeta segments. TCRdb holds this immuneACCESS table with in-frame rearrangements only. Some clones are missing; in checked studies, unresolved V genes explain under half, and the rest has no known cause. The table held for this sample gives roughly 73,000 clones. Clones ranked in the top ten supply roughly 15% of the sample. Sequencing used PBMCs. These receptors were taken from a man in his forties or fifties in good health and CMV-seropositive.

V gene TRBV5-1 combines with J gene TRBJ1-1; D is unresolved. The CDR3 contains 15 residues. Trimming removed 3 bases from V and 0 bases from J, with 12 bases in between. Germline values: CDR1 SGHRS, CDR2 YFSETQ. CDR3 coding DNA: TGCGCCAGCAGCTCTTGGTTCGGGATGAACACTGAAGCTTTCTTT. It yields the protein CASSSWFGMNTEAFF.

This sequence joins TRBV7-2 and TRBJ2-3; D is unclear. Germline V CDR1 and CDR2: SGHTA, FQGNSA. Between the trimmed V and J ends, which lost 1 base and 5 bases, there was a span of 13 bases. The CDR3 runs to 15 residues. This chain's CDR3 is CASSLDSLRQDTQYF. Here the CDR3 DNA reads TGTGCCAGCAGCTTAGACTCCCTGAGACAAGATACGCAGTATTTT.

The CDR3 nucleotides are TGCAGTGCTCGTGCCCGAGGCACAGCTTTCTTT. This sequence encodes CSARARGTAFF. This chain connects TRBV20-1 to TRBJ1-1; no reliable D call. Germline-derived CDR1 and CDR2 are DFQATT and SNEGSKA (reference sequence). The CDR3 runs to 11 residues. V gave up 5 bases and J gave up 10 bases, with 14 bases separating them.

The chain couples TRBV5-1 to TRBJ1-2; 9 bases are shared with TRBD1. With V trimmed by 4 bases and J by 3 bases, 4 bases remained unmatched. Germline CDR1 and CDR2: SGHRS and YFSETQ. The CDR3 runs to 14 residues. The CDR3 coding sequence is TGCGCCAGCAGCATACAGGGGGCTTACTATGGCTACACCTTC. As protein: CASSIQGAYYGYTF.

The chain uses TRBV2 and TRBJ2-4; 8 bases align to TRBD1. V lost 8 bases to trimming and J lost 13 bases; unmatched junction nucleotides: 10. This CDR3 is built from 12 residues. Germline V lookup: CDR1 SNHLY, CDR2 FYNNEI. CDR3 in DNA: TGTGCCAGCGTTCGGACAGGGTTCGGACAGTACTTC. Encoded protein: CASVRTGFGQYF.

J is TRBJ2-5 and V is TRBV7-8; D unresolved. V lost 0 bases and J lost 2, with 4 bases in between. This CDR3 region has 13 residues. The germline CDR1 and CDR2 sequences are SGHVS and FQNEAQ. In DNA, the CDR3 is TGTGCCAGCAGCTTAGCACAGCAAGAGACCCAGTACTTC. Its translation is CASSLAQQETQYF.

The chain links TRBV4-1 to TRBJ2-5; 7 positions agree with TRBD2. The CDR3 totals 16 residues. The trim removed 2 bases at V and 2 bases at J, leaving 8 bases unmatched. CDR1 and CDR2 from the germline V gene are MGHRA and YSYEKL. The CDR3 coding sequence is TGCGCCAGCAGCCAATCATCGACGGGGGGTCAAGAGACCCAGTACTTC. It encodes CASSQSSTGGQETQYF.

The J gene is TRBJ1-6, the V gene TRBV5-1; D is perhaps TRBD1 (5 bases). Trimming stripped 0 bases from V and 9 bases from J, with 10 bases between. The germline gives CDR1 SGHRS, CDR2 YFSETQ. This CDR3 spans 14 amino acids. CDR3 loop: CASSLAGFGSPLHF. In DNA form, the CDR3 reads TGCGCCAGCAGCTTGGCAGGGTTCGGTTCACCCCTCCACTTT.